At least ten counts were recorded for the clone carrying this TCR beta chain. The V end was cut by 9 bases, the J end by 4 bases, with 9 bases between. This CDR3 is 11 amino acids long. Germline CDR1 reads SNHLY; CDR2 reads FYNNEI. The sample comes from a study of CD8+CD57+ T cells in acquired aplastic anemia. About the study: Sorting CD4+ and CD8+ cells gave DNA averaging approximately 3 ug.

The study profiled TCR beta VDJ and CDR3 using genomic DNA as template. TCRdb independently ran MiXCR on the reads; one entry per CDR3 protein. The sample yields about 170,000 distinct CDR3 sequences, 35% to 55% seen once. The origin of this receptor is a human donor in good health. Sequences were obtained from sorted CD4+, CD8+, or CD8+CD57+ T cells (not recorded which) from PBMCs. The rearrangement links TRBV2 to TRBJ1-1; D call uncertain. CDR3 in DNA: TGTGCCAGGGGCACCCCCACTGAAGCTTTCTTT. Protein product: CARGTPTEAFF.